The rows below give T cell receptor beta chains drawn from one sample of a study of blood T cell repertoires in COVID-19. TCRdb's table, derived via immunoSEQ multiplex PCR, lists solely in-frame clones and lacks some. This table holds a few hundred thousand clones, just over 85% found once. Sequencing was done on a sample of PBMCs or T cells enriched from blood (not recorded which). Every receptor here comes from a woman in her fifties or sixties with acute COVID-19. Both conserved end residues are part of each CDR3. Fields, in order: V gene, clone size, D gene, J gene, CDR3 length, CDR3 protein, CDR3 DNA. The D gene is left open where the match is weak. The size of a clone is reported for some rows only, either as once, few or many, or as a class for expanded clones.

V gene: TRBV21-1
clone size: .
D gene: .
J gene: TRBJ1-5
CDR3 length: 17
CDR3 protein: CASSKGNGEYSGQPQHF
CDR3 DNA: TGTGCCAGCAGCAAGGGGAACGGGGAATATAGCGGTCAGCCCCAGCATTTT

V gene: TRBV7-2
clone size: .
D gene: TRBD2
J gene: TRBJ2-6
CDR3 length: 20
CDR3 protein: CASSLAGAAGVPSGANVLTF
CDR3 DNA: TGTGCCAGCAGCTTAGCGGGGGCAGCGGGGGTCCCCTCTGGGGCCAACGTCCTGACTTTC

V gene: TRBV11-3
clone size: many
D gene: .
J gene: TRBJ2-2
CDR3 length: 13
CDR3 protein: CASSLEGAGELFF
CDR3 DNA: TGTGCCAGCAGCTTAGAAGGGGCCGGGGAGCTGTTTTTT

V gene: TRBV5-1
clone size: .
D gene: TRBD1
J gene: TRBJ1-2
CDR3 length: 14
CDR3 protein: CASSTRTGGYGYTF
CDR3 DNA: TGCGCCAGCAGCACCCGGACAGGGGGCTATGGCTACACCTTC

V gene: TRBV6-4
clone size: .
D gene: TRBD2
J gene: TRBJ2-2
CDR3 length: 15
CDR3 protein: CANNLAGGNTGELFF
CDR3 DNA: TGTGCCAACAATCTAGCGGGAGGGAACACCGGGGAGCTGTTTTTT

V gene: TRBV4-1
clone size: few
D gene: TRBD1
J gene: TRBJ1-4
CDR3 length: 16
CDR3 protein: CASSQDAGTGGEKLFF
CDR3 DNA: TGCGCCAGCAGCCAAGACGCCGGGACAGGGGGTGAAAAACTGTTTTTT

V gene: TRBV5-4
clone size: .
D gene: TRBD1
J gene: TRBJ2-5
CDR3 length: 13
CDR3 protein: CASSHDRAETQYF
CDR3 DNA: TGTGCCAGCAGCCATGACAGGGCAGAGACCCAGTACTTC

V gene: TRBV6-5
clone size: .
D gene: .
J gene: TRBJ1-2
CDR3 length: 13
CDR3 protein: CASSYGGDYGYTF
CDR3 DNA: TGTGCCAGCAGTTACGGGGGCGACTATGGCTACACCTTC

V gene: TRBV15
clone size: .
D gene: .
J gene: TRBJ1-2
CDR3 length: 15
CDR3 protein: CATSRDYYRVDGYTF
CDR3 DNA: TGTGCCACCAGCAGAGATTATTACAGGGTGGACGGCTACACCTTC

V gene: TRBV15
clone size: .
D gene: .
J gene: TRBJ1-4
CDR3 length: 15
CDR3 protein: CATSSAGSTNEKLFF
CDR3 DNA: TGTGCCACCAGCAGTGCGGGGAGTACTAATGAAAAACTGTTTTTT

V gene: TRBV10-3
clone size: .
D gene: .
J gene: TRBJ1-1
CDR3 length: 12
CDR3 protein: CAISDRGTEAFF
CDR3 DNA: TGTGCCATCAGCGATAGGGGGACTGAAGCTTTCTTT

V gene: TRBV11-2
clone size: .
D gene: .
J gene: TRBJ1-3
CDR3 length: 15
CDR3 protein: CASSQPGMAGNTIYF
CDR3 DNA: TGTGCCAGCAGCCAGCCAGGGATGGCTGGAAACACCATATATTTT

V gene: TRBV3-1/TRBV3-2
clone size: .
D gene: TRBD1
J gene: TRBJ2-3
CDR3 length: 15
CDR3 protein: CASSQTGVRTDTQYF
CDR3 DNA: TGTGCCAGCAGCCAAACAGGGGTTAGGACAGATACGCAGTATTTT

V gene: TRBV7-9
clone size: .
D gene: .
J gene: TRBJ2-5
CDR3 length: 14
CDR3 protein: CASSSWAGQETQYF
CDR3 DNA: TGTGCCAGCAGCAGTTGGGCAGGCCAAGAGACCCAGTACTTC

V gene: TRBV2
clone size: .
D gene: .
J gene: TRBJ1-1
CDR3 length: 16
CDR3 protein: CASSEALNRAQTEAFF
CDR3 DNA: TGTGCCAGCAGTGAAGCCTTAAACAGGGCGCAAACTGAAGCTTTCTTT

V gene: TRBV4-1
clone size: .
D gene: .
J gene: TRBJ1-4
CDR3 length: 19
CDR3 protein: CASSPSYIGFRETNEKLFF
CDR3 DNA: TGCGCCAGCAGCCCCTCCTATATTGGCTTTCGGGAGACTAATGAAAAACTGTTTTTT

V gene: TRBV28
clone size: .
D gene: .
J gene: TRBJ1-2
CDR3 length: 18
CDR3 protein: CASSSGVDSQEVYYGYTF
CDR3 DNA: TGTGCCAGCAGCTCCGGGGTGGACAGCCAAGAGGTTTACTATGGCTACACCTTC

V gene: TRBV7-7
clone size: .
D gene: TRBD1
J gene: TRBJ2-5
CDR3 length: 14
CDR3 protein: CASSSDRGWETQYF
CDR3 DNA: TGTGCCAGCAGCTCCGACAGGGGTTGGGAGACCCAGTACTTC

V gene: TRBV18
clone size: .
D gene: .
J gene: TRBJ2-2
CDR3 length: 15
CDR3 protein: CATQEQGRGTGELFF
CDR3 DNA: TGTGCCACCCAAGAACAGGGTCGCGGTACCGGGGAGCTGTTTTTT

V gene: TRBV29-1
clone size: .
D gene: TRBD1
J gene: TRBJ1-4
CDR3 length: 14
CDR3 protein: CSVQDRVTNEKLFF
CDR3 DNA: TGCAGCGTTCAAGACAGGGTAACTAATGAAAAACTGTTTTTT

V gene: TRBV5-8
clone size: .
D gene: .
J gene: TRBJ1-3
CDR3 length: 15
CDR3 protein: CASSFDTSSGNTIYF
CDR3 DNA: TGTGCCAGCAGCTTCGACACAAGCTCTGGAAACACCATATATTTT

V gene: TRBV18
clone size: .
D gene: TRBD1
J gene: TRBJ2-3
CDR3 length: 16
CDR3 protein: CASSPPRGTGVDTQYF
CDR3 DNA: TGTGCCAGCTCACCACCCCGCGGGACAGGGGTAGATACGCAGTATTTT

V gene: TRBV5-1
clone size: .
D gene: TRBD1
J gene: TRBJ2-4
CDR3 length: 17
CDR3 protein: CASSSRAGGTGRGIQYF
CDR3 DNA: TGCGCCAGCAGCTCCCGGGCAGGAGGGACAGGGAGGGGAATTCAGTACTTC

V gene: TRBV12-5
clone size: .
D gene: .
J gene: TRBJ2-1
CDR3 length: 14
CDR3 protein: CASGLGNRFNEQFF
CDR3 DNA: TGTGCTAGTGGTTTGGGCAACAGGTTCAATGAGCAGTTCTTC

V gene: TRBV3-1/TRBV3-2
clone size: .
D gene: .
J gene: TRBJ2-1
CDR3 length: 15
CDR3 protein: CASSRVGTKYNEQFF
CDR3 DNA: TGTGCCAGCAGTCGCGTCGGGACAAAGTACAATGAGCAGTTCTTC

V gene: TRBV9
clone size: .
D gene: TRBD2
J gene: TRBJ2-1
CDR3 length: 15
CDR3 protein: CASYLLAPSYNEQFF
CDR3 DNA: TGTGCCAGCTACTTACTAGCGCCCTCCTACAATGAGCAGTTCTTC

V gene: TRBV7-8
clone size: .
D gene: .
J gene: TRBJ1-5
CDR3 length: 17
CDR3 protein: CASSFTTGYYSNQPQHF
CDR3 DNA: TGTGCCAGCAGCTTTACCACGGGGTACTATAGCAATCAGCCCCAGCATTTT

V gene: TRBV2
clone size: .
D gene: .
J gene: TRBJ1-6
CDR3 length: 12
CDR3 protein: CASTESNSPLHF
CDR3 DNA: TGTGCCAGCACCGAGAGTAATTCACCCCTCCACTTT

V gene: TRBV7-2
clone size: .
D gene: TRBD2
J gene: TRBJ2-1
CDR3 length: 15
CDR3 protein: CASSRLAGVINEQFF
CDR3 DNA: TGTGCCAGCAGCAGACTAGCGGGAGTGATCAATGAGCAGTTCTTC

V gene: TRBV9
clone size: .
D gene: .
J gene: TRBJ2-4
CDR3 length: 16
CDR3 protein: CASSVRQVWAKNIQYF
CDR3 DNA: TGTGCCAGCAGCGTTCGACAGGTTTGGGCCAAAAACATTCAGTACTTC

V gene: TRBV5-1
clone size: .
D gene: .
J gene: TRBJ2-7
CDR3 length: 15
CDR3 protein: CASSEPGLNTYEQYF
CDR3 DNA: TGCGCCAGCAGCGAACCGGGACTCAATACCTACGAGCAGTACTTC

V gene: TRBV28
clone size: .
D gene: .
J gene: TRBJ1-5
CDR3 length: 15
CDR3 protein: CASRRGRALNQPQHF
CDR3 DNA: TGTGCCAGCAGGAGAGGGAGGGCGTTAAATCAGCCCCAGCATTTT

V gene: TRBV28
clone size: .
D gene: TRBD2
J gene: TRBJ2-7
CDR3 length: 13
CDR3 protein: CASLSSGSFEQYF
CDR3 DNA: TGTGCCAGCCTGTCTAGCGGGAGTTTCGAGCAGTACTTC

V gene: TRBV19
clone size: .
D gene: TRBD1
J gene: TRBJ2-7
CDR3 length: 13
CDR3 protein: CASRRTGTYEQYF
CDR3 DNA: TGTGCCAGTAGGAGGACAGGTACCTACGAGCAGTACTTC

V gene: TRBV5-1
clone size: .
D gene: TRBD2
J gene: TRBJ2-7
CDR3 length: 15
CDR3 protein: CASSPGTRSFYEQYF
CDR3 DNA: TGCGCCAGCAGCCCCGGGACTAGAAGCTTCTACGAGCAGTACTTC

V gene: TRBV6-5
clone size: .
D gene: TRBD2
J gene: TRBJ2-5
CDR3 length: 14
CDR3 protein: CASSYSASGRPQYF
CDR3 DNA: TGTGCCAGCAGTTACTCAGCTAGCGGGAGGCCGCAGTACTTC

V gene: TRBV10-1
clone size: .
D gene: .
J gene: TRBJ2-7
CDR3 length: 14
CDR3 protein: CASSKGASSYEQYF
CDR3 DNA: TGCGCCAGCAGTAAAGGGGCCAGCTCCTACGAGCAGTACTTC

V gene: TRBV3-1/TRBV3-2
clone size: .
D gene: .
J gene: TRBJ2-3
CDR3 length: 17
CDR3 protein: CASSQDLIAGSTDTQYF
CDR3 DNA: TGTGCCAGCAGCCAAGACCTCATCGCGGGTAGCACAGATACGCAGTATTTT

V gene: TRBV28
clone size: .
D gene: .
J gene: TRBJ1-5
CDR3 length: 12
CDR3 protein: CASLREPQPQHF
CDR3 DNA: TGTGCCAGCCTGAGGGAGCCACAGCCCCAGCATTTT

V gene: TRBV7-2
clone size: .
D gene: .
J gene: TRBJ2-1
CDR3 length: 14
CDR3 protein: CASSPRTRYNEQFF
CDR3 DNA: TGTGCCAGCAGCCCGCGGACACGCTACAATGAGCAGTTCTTC

V gene: TRBV9
clone size: .
D gene: TRBD1
J gene: TRBJ2-1
CDR3 length: 13
CDR3 protein: CASSQPGGNEQFF
CDR3 DNA: TGTGCCAGCAGCCAACCAGGGGGCAATGAGCAGTTCTTC

V gene: TRBV19
clone size: .
D gene: .
J gene: TRBJ1-1
CDR3 length: 12
CDR3 protein: CASMRHYTEAFF
CDR3 DNA: TGTGCCAGTATGCGGCATTACACTGAAGCTTTCTTT

V gene: TRBV9
clone size: .
D gene: TRBD1
J gene: TRBJ2-7
CDR3 length: 16
CDR3 protein: CASSAGTGPPSYEQYF
CDR3 DNA: TGTGCCAGCAGCGCGGGGACAGGACCACCCTCCTACGAGCAGTACTTC

V gene: TRBV19
clone size: .
D gene: TRBD2
J gene: TRBJ2-1
CDR3 length: 15
CDR3 protein: CASSILAGGNSEQFF
CDR3 DNA: TGTGCCAGTAGTATATTAGCGGGAGGGAATTCCGAGCAGTTCTTC

V gene: TRBV27
clone size: once
D gene: .
J gene: TRBJ1-5
CDR3 length: 13
CDR3 protein: CASSPPGNQPQHF
CDR3 DNA: TGTGCCAGCAGTCCGCCGGGCAATCAGCCCCAGCATTTT

V gene: TRBV5-1
clone size: .
D gene: TRBD1
J gene: TRBJ2-7
CDR3 length: 17
CDR3 protein: CASSPGTGSIYSYEQYF
CDR3 DNA: TGCGCCAGCAGCCCAGGGACAGGGAGTATCTACTCCTACGAGCAGTACTTC

V gene: TRBV19
clone size: .
D gene: .
J gene: TRBJ2-7
CDR3 length: 14
CDR3 protein: CASSINSPSYEQYF
CDR3 DNA: TGTGCCAGTAGTATTAACAGTCCATCCTACGAGCAGTACTTC

V gene: TRBV6-5
clone size: .
D gene: .
J gene: TRBJ1-2
CDR3 length: 14
CDR3 protein: CASSLLQGLYGYTF
CDR3 DNA: TGTGCCAGCAGCCTACTGCAGGGTCTGTATGGCTACACCTTC

V gene: TRBV19
clone size: .
D gene: .
J gene: TRBJ2-7
CDR3 length: 13
CDR3 protein: CASSGVGAGEQYF
CDR3 DNA: TGTGCCAGTAGTGGTGTAGGGGCAGGGGAGCAGTACTTC

V gene: TRBV24-1
clone size: .
D gene: TRBD1
J gene: TRBJ2-7
CDR3 length: 17
CDR3 protein: CATSDSWDREWHYEQYF
CDR3 DNA: TGTGCCACCAGTGATTCGTGGGACAGGGAATGGCACTACGAGCAGTACTTC

V gene: TRBV4-1
clone size: .
D gene: TRBD1
J gene: TRBJ2-5
CDR3 length: 14
CDR3 protein: CASSHTTGAETQYF
CDR3 DNA: TGCGCCAGCAGCCACACGACAGGGGCGGAGACCCAGTACTTC